The 11 T cell receptor beta chains given below trace back to one sample, sequenced in a study of tumor and adjacent non-tumor tissue in lung cancer. The library came from three nested PCR rounds adapted from ARM-PCR protocols. One entry per CDR3 protein, called by TCRdb with MiXCR from the multiplex PCR reads. The sample records approximately 100,000 distinct CDR3 sequences, more than 55% being singletons. The template was RNA from unsorted bulk tissue. This non-tumor lung sample came from over 3 cm beyond the tumor edge. The specimen was distant non-tumor lung tissue. All receptors derive from a man younger than 40 with non-small cell lung cancer.

As concerns this clonotype: Being one base from a much bigger clone, this may be a read error. The rearrangement links TRBV5-1 to TRBJ1-1; weak D call: TRBD1 (5 bases). This CDR3 is 15 amino acids long. Germline CDR1 is SGHRS and CDR2 is YFSETQ. V dropped 3 bases and J dropped 8 bases, with 20 bases sitting between them. As DNA, the CDR3 is TGCGCCAGCAGCTCCGAATCGGGACTAGGCTCCGAAGCTTTCTTT. It codes for CASSSESGLGSEAFF.

The sample holds one count of this clonotype. The chain links TRBV12-3 or TRBV12-4 to TRBJ1-1; D not resolved. Deletions cut 7 bases from V and 4 bases from J, with 16 bases between. The CDR3 spans 14 residues. This CDR3 reads CASMEHGALTEAFF. The CDR3 nucleotides are TGTGCCAGCATGGAACATGGTGCCCTCACTGAAGCTTTCTTT.

This clonotype was seen at least ten times. The rearrangement links TRBV29-1 to TRBJ2-1; 12 nucleotides line up with TRBD2. The CDR3 is made up of 16 amino acids. Germline lookup yields CDR1 SQVTM and CDR2 ANQGSEA. The ends lost 7 bases at V and 0 bases at J; junction bases unmatched: 7. The CDR3 region is CSALGLAGSSYNEQFF. Written as DNA, the CDR3 is TGCAGCGCTTTGGGACTAGCGGGTAGCTCCTACAATGAGCAGTTCTTC.

V gene TRBV11-2 combines with J gene TRBJ1-2, with D uncertain. Looked up from germline, CDR1 is SGHAT and CDR2 is FQNNGV. CDR3 size: 12 residues. V was cut by 7 bases and J by 3 bases, with 9 bases left in between. In nucleotides, the CDR3 is TGTGCCAGCACCTTCACAGACTATGGCTACACCTTC. This sequence encodes CASTFTDYGYTF.

This clonotype showed up many times. V and J are TRBV5-4 and TRBJ2-1; tentative D call: TRBD2 (10 bases). This CDR3 has 19 residues. V was shortened by 3 bases and J by 5 bases, with 27 bases between the two germline ends. CDR1 and CDR2 from the germline V gene are SGHNT and YYREEE (reference sequence). In DNA form, the CDR3 reads TGTGCCAGCAGCTGGCCGGGACAGGGCGGACTAGCGGCCAACAATGAGCAGTTCTTC. Translation: CASSWPGQGGLAANNEQFF.

As regards this clonotype: The junction shows a germline mismatch at one end, possibly a read error. This chain links TRBV12-3 or TRBV12-4 with TRBJ1-6, with TRBD1 identical over 7 bases. The CDR3 runs to 17 residues. The CDR3 region has the DNA TGTGCCAACAGTGCCTGGGACAGCGGAGGTTGGGATTCACCCCTCCACTTT. Translating it yields CANSAWDSGGWDSPLHF.

This clonotype has a handful of counts. The chain uses TRBV11-2 and TRBJ2-1; weak D call: TRBD2 (5 bases). The germline V gene has CDR1 SGHAT and CDR2 FQNNGV. This CDR3 is 13 amino acids long. V was shortened by 2 bases and J by 7 bases, with 9 bases between the two germline ends. In nucleotides, the CDR3 is TGTGCCAGCAGCTTATCTAGCTTGAATGAGCAGTTCTTC. Translated, it gives CASSLSSLNEQFF.

This clonotype was detected only once. A much more abundant neighbour one base away suggests this may be a read error. CDR3 nucleotides: TGTGCCAATTGGGACCGGGAAGGTGGCTACACCTTC. Residues: CANWDREGGYTF. The chain employs TRBV12-3 or TRBV12-4 and TRBJ1-2, with D possibly TRBD1 on 5 matching bases. With 10 bases removed from V and 7 bases from J, the gap between germline ends came to 16 bases. The CDR3 spans 12 residues.

Many counts were recorded for this clonotype. This chain links TRBV20-1 with TRBJ2-1; 15 bases are shared with TRBD2. This CDR3 has 15 residues. Germline CDR1 is DFQATT and CDR2 is SNEGSKA (reference sequence). V dropped 2 bases and J dropped 7; count of bases not matched to a gene: 3. CDR3 residues: CSARTGTSGRNEQFF. The CDR3 DNA sequence: TGCAGTGCTAGAACCGGGACTAGCGGGAGGAATGAGCAGTTCTTC.

The rearrangement joins TRBV4-2 to TRBJ2-3, with D perhaps TRBD2 (5 bases). CDR1 LGHNA and CDR2 YNFKEQ come from the germline V gene. The V end was cut by 7 bases, the J end by 1 base, with 15 bases between. There are 15 residues in the CDR3. The CDR3 here is CASNQASRGTDTQYF. The CDR3 region has the DNA TGTGCCAGCAACCAGGCTAGCAGAGGCACAGATACGCAGTATTTT.

In this sample, this clonotype turned up once. A much larger clone lies one base from this, so it may be a read error. The chain recombines TRBV24-1 with TRBJ2-2; 12 positions match TRBD2. Germline loops: CDR1 KGHDR, CDR2 SFDVKD. The ends lost 1 base at V and 5 bases at J; junction bases unmatched: 10. This CDR3 is 19 amino acids long. In DNA form, the CDR3 reads TGTGCCACCAGTGATTTTGCGACTAGCGGGGGATGGAATACCGGGGAGCTGTTTTTT. It translates to CATSDFATSGGWNTGELFF.